A selection of T cell receptor beta chains follows, all from one sample in a study of T cell responses to AZD1222 COVID-19 vaccine. Assay: immunoSEQ multiplex PCR; the TCRdb copy retains only in-frame clones and omits some. The sample consists of approximately 30,000 clones, just under 80% of them appearing once. Here the sequenced sample was peripheral blood, taken on day 0 of AZD1222 vaccination. Receptors were obtained from an adult in good health. The CDR3 runs from the conserved cysteine through the conserved F or W. Each record gives: J gene, V gene, CDR3 protein.

TRBJ2-6,TRBV19,CASSPKDSGANVLTF
TRBJ1-6,TRBV29-1,CSVPRVTGVAPLHF
TRBJ2-7,TRBV2,CATATTGVKREQYF
TRBJ2-5,TRBV10-1,CASSDTRQGRETQYF
TRBJ1-2,TRBV6-2/TRBV6-3,CASSHRAETGNYGYTF
TRBJ2-1,TRBV6-5,CASSLGRNEQFF
TRBJ2-5,TRBV7-9,CASSLVGGETQYF
TRBJ2-6,TRBV5-1,CASSSNSGANVLTF
TRBJ2-1,TRBV27,CASSYNRGGDLNSPFF
TRBJ2-3,TRBV3-1/TRBV3-2,CASSPLGGGPGGDTQYF
TRBJ2-6,TRBV7-3,CASSLAGANVLTF
TRBJ2-3,TRBV5-4,CASSLEGRGRTDTQYF
TRBJ2-1,TRBV6-1,CASSDGRTGTFYNEQFF
TRBJ1-3,TRBV4-1,CASSRSDASSGNTIYF
TRBJ1-4,TRBV4-3,CASSPAGGYSGEKLFF
TRBJ2-2,TRBV7-2,CASSPQGANTGELFF
TRBJ2-3,TRBV5-1,CASSLRSRGTDTQYF
TRBJ1-1,TRBV7-9,CASSYKEGVGILF
TRBJ2-1,TRBV11-2,CASSTQTGGAYNEQFF
TRBJ1-2,TRBV11-2,CASSLVDRGYGYTF
TRBJ2-1,TRBV11-3,CASSLDGTSYNEQFF
TRBJ1-2,TRBV19,CASSKHGVGYTF
TRBJ2-6,TRBV9,CASSVLPRPSGANVLTF
TRBJ1-6,TRBV3-1/TRBV3-2,CASTFSGFALRSPLHF
TRBJ2-3,TRBV24-1,CATSDRSSSGGATQYF
TRBJ2-1,TRBV19,CASSIQSSYNEQFF
TRBJ2-2,TRBV19,CASSIQGTSTGELFF
TRBJ1-1,TRBV2,CASSAEIMNTEAFF
TRBJ2-1,TRBV6-5,CASSSRDYGYNEQFF
TRBJ1-5,TRBV30,CAWGGDSNQPQHF